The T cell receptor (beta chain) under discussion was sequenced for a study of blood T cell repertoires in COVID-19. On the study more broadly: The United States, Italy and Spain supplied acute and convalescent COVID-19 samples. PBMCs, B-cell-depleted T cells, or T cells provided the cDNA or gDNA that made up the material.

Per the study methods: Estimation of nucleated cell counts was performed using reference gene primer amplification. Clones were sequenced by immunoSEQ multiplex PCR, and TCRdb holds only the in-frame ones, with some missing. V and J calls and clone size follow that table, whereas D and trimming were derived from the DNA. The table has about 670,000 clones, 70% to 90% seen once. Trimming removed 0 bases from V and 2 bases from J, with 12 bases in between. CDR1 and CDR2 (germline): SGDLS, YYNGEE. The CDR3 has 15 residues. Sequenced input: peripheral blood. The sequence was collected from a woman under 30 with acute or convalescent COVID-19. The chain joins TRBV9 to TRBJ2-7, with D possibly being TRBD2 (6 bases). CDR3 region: CASSVDTDYPYEQYF. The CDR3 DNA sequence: TGTGCCAGCAGCGTAGATACGGACTACCCCTACGAGCAGTACTTC. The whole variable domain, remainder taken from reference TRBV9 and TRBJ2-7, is DSGVTQTPKHLITATGQRVTLRCSPRSGDLSVYWYQQSLDQGLQFLIQYYNGEERAKGNILERFSAQQFPDLHSELNLSSLELGDSALYFCASSVDTDYPYEQYFGPGTRLTVT.